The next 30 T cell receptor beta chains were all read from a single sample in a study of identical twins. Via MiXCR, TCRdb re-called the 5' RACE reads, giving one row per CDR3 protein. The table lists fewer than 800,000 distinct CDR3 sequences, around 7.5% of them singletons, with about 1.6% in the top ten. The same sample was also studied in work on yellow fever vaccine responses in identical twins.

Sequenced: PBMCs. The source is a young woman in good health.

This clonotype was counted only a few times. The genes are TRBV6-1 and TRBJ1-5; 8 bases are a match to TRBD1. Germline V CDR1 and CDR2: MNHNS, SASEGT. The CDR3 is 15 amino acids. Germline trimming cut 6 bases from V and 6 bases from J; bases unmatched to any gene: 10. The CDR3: CASSGQGGLGQPQHF. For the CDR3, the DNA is TGTGCCAGCAGCGGACAGGGAGGCCTCGGTCAGCCCCAGCATTTT.

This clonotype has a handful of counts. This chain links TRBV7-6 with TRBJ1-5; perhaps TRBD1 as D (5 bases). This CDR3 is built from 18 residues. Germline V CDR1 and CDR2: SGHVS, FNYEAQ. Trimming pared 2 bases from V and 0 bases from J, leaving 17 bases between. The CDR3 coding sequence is TGTGCCAGCAGCTTAAGTCCCAGGACATTTGATAGCAATCAGCCCCAGCATTTT. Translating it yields CASSLSPRTFDSNQPQHF. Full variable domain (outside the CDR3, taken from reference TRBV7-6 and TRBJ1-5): GAGVSQSPRYKVTKRGQDVALRCDPISGHVSLYWYRQALGQGPEFLTYFNYEAQQDKSGLPNDRFSAERPEGSISTLTIQRTEQRDSAMYRCASSLSPRTFDSNQPQHFGDGTRLSIL.

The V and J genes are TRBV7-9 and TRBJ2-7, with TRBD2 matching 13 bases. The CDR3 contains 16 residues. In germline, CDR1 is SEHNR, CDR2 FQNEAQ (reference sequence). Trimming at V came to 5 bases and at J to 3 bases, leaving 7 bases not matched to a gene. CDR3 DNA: TGTGCCAGCAGCCCCCAACTAGCGGGAGGGCTCTACGAGCAGTACTTC. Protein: CASSPQLAGGLYEQYF.

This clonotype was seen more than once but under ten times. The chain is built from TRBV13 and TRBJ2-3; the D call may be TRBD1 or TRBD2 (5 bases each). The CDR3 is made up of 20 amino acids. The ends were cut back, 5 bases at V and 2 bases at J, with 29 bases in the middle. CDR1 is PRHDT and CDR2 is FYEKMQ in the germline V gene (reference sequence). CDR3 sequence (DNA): TGTGCCAGCAGCCAACAGCCCCTCCTTGGGACCCCTGATATCACAGATACGCAGTATTTT. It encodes CASSQQPLLGTPDITDTQYF.

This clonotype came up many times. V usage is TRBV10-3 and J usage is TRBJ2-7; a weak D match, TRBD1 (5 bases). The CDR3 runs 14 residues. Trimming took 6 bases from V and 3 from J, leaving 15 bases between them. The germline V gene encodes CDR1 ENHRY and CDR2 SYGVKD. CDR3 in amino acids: CAISAGSTLYEQYV. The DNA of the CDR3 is TGTGCCATCAGCGCAGGGTCTACTCTCTACGAGCAGTACGTC.

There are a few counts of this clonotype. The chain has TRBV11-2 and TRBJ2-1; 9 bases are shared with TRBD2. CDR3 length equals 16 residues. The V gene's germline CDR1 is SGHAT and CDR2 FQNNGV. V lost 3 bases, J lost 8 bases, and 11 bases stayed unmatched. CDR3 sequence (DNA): TGTGCCAGCAGCTTGCTGGCGGGGGGGCCGTTGCATGAGCAGTTCTTC. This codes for CASSLLAGGPLHEQFF. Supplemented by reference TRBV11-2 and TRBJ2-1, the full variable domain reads EAGVAQSPRYKIIEKRQSVAFWCNPISGHATLYWYQQILGQGPKLLIQFQNNGVVDDSQLPKDRFSAERLKGVDSTLKIQPAKLEDSAVYLCASSLLAGGPLHEQFFGPGTRLTVL.

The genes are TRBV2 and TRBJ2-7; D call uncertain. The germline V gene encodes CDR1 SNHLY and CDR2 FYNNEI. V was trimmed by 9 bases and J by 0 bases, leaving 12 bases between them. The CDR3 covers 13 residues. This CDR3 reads CASTSRPSYEQYF. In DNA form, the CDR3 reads TGTGCCAGTACCAGTCGCCCCTCCTACGAGCAGTACTTC.

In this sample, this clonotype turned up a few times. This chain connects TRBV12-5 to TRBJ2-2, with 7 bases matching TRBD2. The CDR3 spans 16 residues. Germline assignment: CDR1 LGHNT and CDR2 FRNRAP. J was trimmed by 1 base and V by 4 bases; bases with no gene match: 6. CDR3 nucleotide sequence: TGTGCTAGTGGTTCCCCCCAGCGGGAGAACACCGGGGAGCTGTTTTTT. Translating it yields CASGSPQRENTGELFF.

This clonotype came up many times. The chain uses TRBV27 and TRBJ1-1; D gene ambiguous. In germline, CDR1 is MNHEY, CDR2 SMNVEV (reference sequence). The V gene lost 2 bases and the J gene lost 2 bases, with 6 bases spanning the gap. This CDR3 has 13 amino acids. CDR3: CASSLKTNTEAFF. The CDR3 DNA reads TGTGCCAGCAGTTTAAAAACCAACACTGAAGCTTTCTTT.

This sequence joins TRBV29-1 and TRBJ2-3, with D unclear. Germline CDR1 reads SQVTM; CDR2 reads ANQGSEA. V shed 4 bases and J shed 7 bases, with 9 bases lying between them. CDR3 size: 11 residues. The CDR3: CSVVGSNTQYF. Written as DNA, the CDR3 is TGCAGCGTTGTAGGCTCGAATACGCAGTATTTT.

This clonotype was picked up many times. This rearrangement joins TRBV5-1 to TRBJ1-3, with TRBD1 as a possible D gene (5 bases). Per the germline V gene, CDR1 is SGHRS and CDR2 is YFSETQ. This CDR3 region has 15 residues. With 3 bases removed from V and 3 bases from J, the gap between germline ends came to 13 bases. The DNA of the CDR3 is TGCGCCAGCAGCTCCACCGGGACCGATGGAAACACCATATATTTT. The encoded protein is CASSSTGTDGNTIYF.

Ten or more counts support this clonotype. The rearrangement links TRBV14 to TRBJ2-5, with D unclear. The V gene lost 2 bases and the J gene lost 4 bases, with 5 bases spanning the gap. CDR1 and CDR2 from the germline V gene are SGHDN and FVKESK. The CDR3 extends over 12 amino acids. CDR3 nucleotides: TGTGCCAGCAGCCAATTTGGAGAGACCCAGTACTTC. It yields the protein CASSQFGETQYF.

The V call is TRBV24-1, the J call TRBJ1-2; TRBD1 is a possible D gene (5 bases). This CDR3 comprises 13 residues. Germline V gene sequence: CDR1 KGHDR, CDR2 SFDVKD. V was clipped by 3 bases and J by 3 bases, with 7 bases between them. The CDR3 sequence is CATSDRGDYGYTF. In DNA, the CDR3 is TGTGCCACCAGTGATCGAGGGGACTATGGCTACACCTTC.

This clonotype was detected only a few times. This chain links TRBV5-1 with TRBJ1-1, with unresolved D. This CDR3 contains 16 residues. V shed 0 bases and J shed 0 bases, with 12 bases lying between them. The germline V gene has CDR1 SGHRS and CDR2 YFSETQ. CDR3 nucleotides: TGCGCCAGCAGCTTGGTCGGTTGGCAGGTGAACACTGAAGCTTTCTTT. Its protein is CASSLVGWQVNTEAFF.

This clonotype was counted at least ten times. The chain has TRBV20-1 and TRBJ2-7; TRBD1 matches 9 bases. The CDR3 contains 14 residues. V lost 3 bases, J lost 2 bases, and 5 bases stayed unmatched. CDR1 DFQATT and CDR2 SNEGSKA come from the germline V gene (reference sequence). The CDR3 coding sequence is TGCAGTGCTAGCAAGACAGGGGGACCCTACGAGCAGTACGTC. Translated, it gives CSASKTGGPYEQYV.

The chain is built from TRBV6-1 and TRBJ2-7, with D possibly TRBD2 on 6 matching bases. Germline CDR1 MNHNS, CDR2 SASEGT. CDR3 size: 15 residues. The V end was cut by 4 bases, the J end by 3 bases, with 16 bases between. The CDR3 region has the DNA TGTGCCAGCAGTGGGGGTCGACTAGGGAGCTACGAGCAGTACTTC. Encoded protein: CASSGGRLGSYEQYF.

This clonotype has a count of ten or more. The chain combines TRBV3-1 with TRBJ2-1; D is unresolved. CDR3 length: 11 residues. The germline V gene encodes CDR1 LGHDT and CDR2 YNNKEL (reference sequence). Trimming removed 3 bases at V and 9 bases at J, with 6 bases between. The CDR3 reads CASSHLGEQFF. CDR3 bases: TGTGCCAGCAGCCACCTTGGTGAGCAGTTCTTC.

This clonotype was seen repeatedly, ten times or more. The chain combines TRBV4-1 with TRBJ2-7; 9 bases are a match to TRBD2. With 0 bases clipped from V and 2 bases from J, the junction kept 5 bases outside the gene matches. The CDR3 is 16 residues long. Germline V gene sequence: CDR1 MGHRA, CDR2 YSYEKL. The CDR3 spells CASSQDLRGGAYEQYF. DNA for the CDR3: TGCGCCAGCAGCCAAGATTTGCGGGGGGGGGCCTACGAGCAGTACTTC.

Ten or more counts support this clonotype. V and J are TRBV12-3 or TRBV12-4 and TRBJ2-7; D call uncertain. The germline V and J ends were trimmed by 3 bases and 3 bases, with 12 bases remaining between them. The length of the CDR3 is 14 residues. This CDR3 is CASSFDWRIYEQYF. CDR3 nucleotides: TGTGCCAGCAGTTTCGACTGGCGGATCTACGAGCAGTACTTC.

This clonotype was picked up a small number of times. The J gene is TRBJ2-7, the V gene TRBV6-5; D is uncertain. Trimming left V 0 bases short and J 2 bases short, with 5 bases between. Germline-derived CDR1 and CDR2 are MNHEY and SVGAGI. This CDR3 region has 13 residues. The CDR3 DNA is TGTGCCAGCAGTTACTCCCCACCCTACGAGCAGTACTTC. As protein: CASSYSPPYEQYF.

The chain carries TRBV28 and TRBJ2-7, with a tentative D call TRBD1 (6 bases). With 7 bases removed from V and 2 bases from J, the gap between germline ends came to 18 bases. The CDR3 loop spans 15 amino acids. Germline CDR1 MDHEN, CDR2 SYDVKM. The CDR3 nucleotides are TGTGCCAGCACCTCCTGGCAGGGGCCCACCTACGAGCAGTACTTC. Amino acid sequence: CASTSWQGPTYEQYF.

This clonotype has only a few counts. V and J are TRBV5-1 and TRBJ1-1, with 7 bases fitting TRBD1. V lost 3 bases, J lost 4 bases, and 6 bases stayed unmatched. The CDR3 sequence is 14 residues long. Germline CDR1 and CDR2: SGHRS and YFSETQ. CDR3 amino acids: CASSSQGVGTEAFF. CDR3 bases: TGCGCCAGCAGCTCGCAGGGGGTAGGCACTGAAGCTTTCTTT.

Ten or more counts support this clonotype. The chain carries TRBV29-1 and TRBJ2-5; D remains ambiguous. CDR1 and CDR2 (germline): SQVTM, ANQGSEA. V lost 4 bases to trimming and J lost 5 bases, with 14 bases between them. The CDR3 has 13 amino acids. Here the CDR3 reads CSVAPSPWETQYF. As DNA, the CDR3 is TGCAGCGTTGCCCCCAGCCCGTGGGAGACCCAGTACTTC. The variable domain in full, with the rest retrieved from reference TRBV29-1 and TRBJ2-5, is SAVISQKPSRDICQRGTSLTIQCQVDSQVTMMFWYRQQPGQSLTLIATANQGSEATYESGFVIDKFPISRPNLTFSTLTVSNMSPEDSSIYLCSVAPSPWETQYFGPGTRLLVL.

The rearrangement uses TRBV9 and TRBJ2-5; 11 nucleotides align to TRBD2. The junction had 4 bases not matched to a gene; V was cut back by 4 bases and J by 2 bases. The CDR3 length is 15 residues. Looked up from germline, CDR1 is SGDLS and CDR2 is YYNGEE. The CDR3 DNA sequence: TGTGCCAGCAGCTTTAGCGGGGGGGAGCAAGAGACCCAGTACTTC. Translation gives CASSFSGGEQETQYF.

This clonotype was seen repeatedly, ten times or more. CDR3: CASSLEGGTGEGTTEAFF. CDR3 nucleotides: TGTGCCAGCAGCTTAGAAGGGGGGACAGGGGAAGGGACCACTGAAGCTTTCTTT. The genes are TRBV11-2 and TRBJ1-1, with 10 bases fitting TRBD1. V was pared by 0 bases and J by 4 bases, with 11 bases of the junction left unmatched. The CDR3 runs 18 residues. CDR1 is SGHAT, CDR2 FQNNGV, per germline.

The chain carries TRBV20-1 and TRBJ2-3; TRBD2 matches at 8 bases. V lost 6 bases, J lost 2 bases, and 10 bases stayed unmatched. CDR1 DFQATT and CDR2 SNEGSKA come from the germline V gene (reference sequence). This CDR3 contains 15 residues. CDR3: CSANQAGVITDTQYF. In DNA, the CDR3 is TGCAGTGCGAACCAAGCGGGGGTAATCACAGATACGCAGTATTTT.

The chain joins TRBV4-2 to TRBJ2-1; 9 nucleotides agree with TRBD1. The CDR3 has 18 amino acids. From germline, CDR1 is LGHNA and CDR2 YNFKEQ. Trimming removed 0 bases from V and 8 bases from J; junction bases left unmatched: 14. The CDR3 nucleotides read TGTGCCAGCAGCCAAGATGAGACCGGGACAGGGTTATTTTATGAGCAGTTCTTC. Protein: CASSQDETGTGLFYEQFF.

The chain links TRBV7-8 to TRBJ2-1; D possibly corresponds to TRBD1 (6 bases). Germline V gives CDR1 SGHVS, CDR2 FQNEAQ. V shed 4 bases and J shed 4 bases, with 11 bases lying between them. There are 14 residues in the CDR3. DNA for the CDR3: TGTGCCAGCAGCTGGGGGCAGAAATACAATGAGCAGTTCTTC. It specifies CASSWGQKYNEQFF.

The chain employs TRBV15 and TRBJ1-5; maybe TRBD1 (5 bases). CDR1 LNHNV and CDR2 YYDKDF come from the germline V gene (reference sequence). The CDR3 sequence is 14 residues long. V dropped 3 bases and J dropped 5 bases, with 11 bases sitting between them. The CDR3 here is CATSSQSGYQPQHF. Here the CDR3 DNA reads TGTGCCACCAGCAGCCAATCAGGGTATCAGCCCCAGCATTTT.

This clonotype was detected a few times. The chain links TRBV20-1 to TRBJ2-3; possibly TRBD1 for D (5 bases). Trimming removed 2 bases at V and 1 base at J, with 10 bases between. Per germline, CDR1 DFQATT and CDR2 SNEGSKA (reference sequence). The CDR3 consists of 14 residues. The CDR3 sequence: CSARKDSRTDTQYF. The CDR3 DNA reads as TGCAGTGCTAGAAAAGACAGTCGCACAGATACGCAGTATTTT.